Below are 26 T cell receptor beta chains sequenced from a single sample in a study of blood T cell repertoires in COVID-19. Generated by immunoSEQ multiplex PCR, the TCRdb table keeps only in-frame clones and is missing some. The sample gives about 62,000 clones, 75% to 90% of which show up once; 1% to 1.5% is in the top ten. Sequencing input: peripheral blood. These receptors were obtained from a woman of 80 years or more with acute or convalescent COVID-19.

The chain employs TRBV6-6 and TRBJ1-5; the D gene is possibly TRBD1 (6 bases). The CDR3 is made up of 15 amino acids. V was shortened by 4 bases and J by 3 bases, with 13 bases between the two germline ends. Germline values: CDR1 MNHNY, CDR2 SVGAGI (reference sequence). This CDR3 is CASSLTRDNNQPQHF. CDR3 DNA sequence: TGTGCCAGCAGTTTAACCCGGGACAACAATCAGCCCCAGCATTTT.

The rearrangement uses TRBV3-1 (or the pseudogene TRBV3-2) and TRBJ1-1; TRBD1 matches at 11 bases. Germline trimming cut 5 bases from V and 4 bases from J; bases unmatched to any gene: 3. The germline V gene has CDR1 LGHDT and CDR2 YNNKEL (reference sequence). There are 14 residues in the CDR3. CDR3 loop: CASSGGTGGTEAFF. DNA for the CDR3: TGTGCCAGCAGCGGCGGGACAGGGGGCACTGAAGCTTTCTTT.

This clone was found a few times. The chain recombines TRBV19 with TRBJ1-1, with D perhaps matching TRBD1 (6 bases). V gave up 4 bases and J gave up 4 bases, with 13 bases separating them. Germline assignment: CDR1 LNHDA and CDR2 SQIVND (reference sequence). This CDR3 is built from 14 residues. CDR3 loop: CASSNRVDGTEAFF. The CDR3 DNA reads TGTGCCAGTAGTAACAGGGTGGATGGCACTGAAGCTTTCTTT. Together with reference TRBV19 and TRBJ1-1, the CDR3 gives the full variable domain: DGGITQSPKYLFRKEGQNVTLSCEQNLNHDAMYWYRQDPGQGLRLIYYSQIVNDFQKGDIAEGYSVSREKKESFPLTVTSAQKNPTAFYLCASSNRVDGTEAFFGQGTRLTVV.

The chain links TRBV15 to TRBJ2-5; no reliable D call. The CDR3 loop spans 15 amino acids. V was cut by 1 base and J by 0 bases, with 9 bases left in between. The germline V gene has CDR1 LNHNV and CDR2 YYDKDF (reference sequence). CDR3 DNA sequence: TGTGCCACCAGCAGAGGCGGCCAACACCAAGAGACCCAGTACTTC. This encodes CATSRGGQHQETQYF. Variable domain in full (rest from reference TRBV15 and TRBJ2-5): DAMVIQNPRYQVTQFGKPVTLSCSQTLNHNVMYWYQQKSSQAPKLLFHYYDKDFNNEADTPDNFQSRRPNTSFCFLDIRSPGLGDTAMYLCATSRGGQHQETQYFGPGTRLLVL.

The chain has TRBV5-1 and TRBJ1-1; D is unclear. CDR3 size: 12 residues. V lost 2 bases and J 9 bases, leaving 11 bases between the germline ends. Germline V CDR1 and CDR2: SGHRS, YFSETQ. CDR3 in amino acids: CASSLEGEKAFF. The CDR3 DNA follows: TGCGCCAGCAGCTTAGAGGGAGAGAAAGCTTTCTTT.

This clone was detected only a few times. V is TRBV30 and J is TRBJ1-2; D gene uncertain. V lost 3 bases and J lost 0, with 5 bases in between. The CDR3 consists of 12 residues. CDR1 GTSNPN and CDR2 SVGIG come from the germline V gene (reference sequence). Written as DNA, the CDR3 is TGTGCCTGGAGGCAGACTAACTATGGCTACACCTTC. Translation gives CAWRQTNYGYTF.

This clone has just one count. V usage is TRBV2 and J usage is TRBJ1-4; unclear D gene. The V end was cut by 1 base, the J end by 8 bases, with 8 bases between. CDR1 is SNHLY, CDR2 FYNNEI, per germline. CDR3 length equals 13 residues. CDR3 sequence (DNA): TGTGCCAGCAGTGAAGTGGAGGAGGAAAAACTGTTTTTT. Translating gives CASSEVEEEKLFF.

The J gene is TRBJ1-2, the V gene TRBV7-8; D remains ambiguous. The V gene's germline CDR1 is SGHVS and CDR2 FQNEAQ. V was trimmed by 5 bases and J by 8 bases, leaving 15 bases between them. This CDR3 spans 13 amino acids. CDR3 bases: TGTGCCAGCAGCCCAAAAGAGGAACGAGGCTACACCTTC. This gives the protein CASSPKEERGYTF.

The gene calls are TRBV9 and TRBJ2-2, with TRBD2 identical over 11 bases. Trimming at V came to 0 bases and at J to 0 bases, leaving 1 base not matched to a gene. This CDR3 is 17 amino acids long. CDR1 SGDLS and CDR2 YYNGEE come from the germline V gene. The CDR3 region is CASSVGGLAANTGELFF. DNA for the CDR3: TGTGCCAGCAGCGTAGGGGGACTAGCGGCGAACACCGGGGAGCTGTTTTTT.

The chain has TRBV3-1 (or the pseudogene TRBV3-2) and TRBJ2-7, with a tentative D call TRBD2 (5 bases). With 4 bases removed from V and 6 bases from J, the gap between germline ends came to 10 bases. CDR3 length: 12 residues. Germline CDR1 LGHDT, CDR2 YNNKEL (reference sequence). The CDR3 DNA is TGTGCCAGCAGCCCGCAACTAGGCGAGCAGTACTTC. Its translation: CASSPQLGEQYF.

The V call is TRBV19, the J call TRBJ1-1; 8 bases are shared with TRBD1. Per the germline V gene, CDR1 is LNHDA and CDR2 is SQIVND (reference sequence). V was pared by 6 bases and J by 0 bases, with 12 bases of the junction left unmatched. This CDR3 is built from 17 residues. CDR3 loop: CASRLHPQGAMNTEAFF. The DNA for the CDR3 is TGTGCCAGTAGGCTACACCCTCAGGGGGCTATGAACACTGAAGCTTTCTTT.

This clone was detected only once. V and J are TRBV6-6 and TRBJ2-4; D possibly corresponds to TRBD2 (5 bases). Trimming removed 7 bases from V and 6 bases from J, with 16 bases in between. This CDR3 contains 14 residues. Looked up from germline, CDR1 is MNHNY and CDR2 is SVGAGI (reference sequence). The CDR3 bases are TGTGCCAGCAATACCTTAGGAGGTTCAAACATTCAGTACTTC. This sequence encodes CASNTLGGSNIQYF.

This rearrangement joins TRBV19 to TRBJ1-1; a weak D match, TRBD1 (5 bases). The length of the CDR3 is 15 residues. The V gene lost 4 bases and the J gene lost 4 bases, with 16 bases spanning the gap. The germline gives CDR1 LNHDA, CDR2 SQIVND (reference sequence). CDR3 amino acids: CASSTPGREPTEAFF. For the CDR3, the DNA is TGTGCCAGTAGTACCCCCGGCAGGGAACCCACTGAAGCTTTCTTT.

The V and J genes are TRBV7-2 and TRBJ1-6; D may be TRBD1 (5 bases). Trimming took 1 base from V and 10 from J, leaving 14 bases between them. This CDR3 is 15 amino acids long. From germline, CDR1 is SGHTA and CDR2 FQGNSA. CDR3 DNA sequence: TGTGCCAGCAGCTTAGGGCGCAGGGCGAGGTCACCCCTCCACTTT. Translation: CASSLGRRARSPLHF.

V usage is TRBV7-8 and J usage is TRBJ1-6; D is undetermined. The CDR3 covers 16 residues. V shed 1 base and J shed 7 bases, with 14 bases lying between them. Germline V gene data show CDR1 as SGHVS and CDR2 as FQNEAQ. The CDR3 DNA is TGTGCCAGCAGCTTAGGGGGAGGGCACGAAAATTCACCCCTCCACTTT. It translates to CASSLGGGHENSPLHF.

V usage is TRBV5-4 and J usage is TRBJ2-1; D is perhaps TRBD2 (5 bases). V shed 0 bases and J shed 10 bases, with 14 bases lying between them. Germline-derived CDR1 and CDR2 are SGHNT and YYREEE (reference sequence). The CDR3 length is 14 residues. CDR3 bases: TGTGCCAGCAGCTTGGGAGGACGCCCGGGGGAGCAGTTCTTC. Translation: CASSLGGRPGEQFF.

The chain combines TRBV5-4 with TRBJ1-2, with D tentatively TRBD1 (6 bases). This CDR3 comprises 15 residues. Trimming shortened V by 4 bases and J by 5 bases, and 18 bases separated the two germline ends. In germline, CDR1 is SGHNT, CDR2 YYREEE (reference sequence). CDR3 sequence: CASSGALGQGYGYTF. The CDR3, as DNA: TGTGCCAGCAGCGGAGCTTTGGGCCAGGGGTATGGCTACACCTTC. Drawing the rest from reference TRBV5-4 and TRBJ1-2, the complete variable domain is ETGVTQSPTHLIKTRGQQVTLRCSSQSGHNTVSWYQQALGQGPQFIFQYYREEENGRGNFPPRFSGLQFPNYSSELNVNALELDDSALYLCASSGALGQGYGYTFGSGTRLTVV.

CDR3 DNA sequence: TGTGCCAGCAGCTTAGTCTCGGTCGGTGCCTTGGAGCAGTACTTC. Translating it yields CASSLVSVGALEQYF. The genes are TRBV7-2 and TRBJ2-7; D unclear. The germline V gene encodes CDR1 SGHTA and CDR2 FQGNSA. The CDR3 consists of 15 residues. Trimming shortened V by 1 base and J by 7 bases, and 17 bases separated the two germline ends.

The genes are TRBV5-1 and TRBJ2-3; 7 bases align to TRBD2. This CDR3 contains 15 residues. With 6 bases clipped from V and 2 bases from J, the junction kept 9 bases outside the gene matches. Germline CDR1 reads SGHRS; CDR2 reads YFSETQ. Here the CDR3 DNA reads TGCGCCAGCAAATCGCGGGGAGGGAACACAGATACGCAGTATTTT. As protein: CASKSRGGNTDTQYF. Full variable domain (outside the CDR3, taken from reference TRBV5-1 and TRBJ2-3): KAGVTQTPRYLIKTRGQQVTLSCSPISGHRSVSWYQQTPGQGLQFLFEYFSETQRNKGNFPGRFSGRQFSNSRSEMNVSTLELGDSALYLCASKSRGGNTDTQYFGPGTRLTVL.

The CDR3 sequence: CASSLNGRASGDTQYF. In DNA, the CDR3 is TGTGCCAGCAGCTTAAATGGGAGGGCCTCGGGAGATACGCAGTATTTT. The V call is TRBV7-3, the J call TRBJ2-3; 7 bases fit TRBD2. Germline-derived CDR1 and CDR2 are SGHTA and FQGTGA. V lost 1 base and J lost 5; bases outside the gene matches: 9. The CDR3 is made up of 16 amino acids.

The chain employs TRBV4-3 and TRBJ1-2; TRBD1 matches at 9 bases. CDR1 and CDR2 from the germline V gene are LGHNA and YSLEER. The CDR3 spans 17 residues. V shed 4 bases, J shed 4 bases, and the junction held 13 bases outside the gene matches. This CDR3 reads CASSRSGRGTGLYGYTF. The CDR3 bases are TGCGCCAGCAGCCGCTCCGGGAGGGGGACAGGGCTCTATGGCTACACCTTC.

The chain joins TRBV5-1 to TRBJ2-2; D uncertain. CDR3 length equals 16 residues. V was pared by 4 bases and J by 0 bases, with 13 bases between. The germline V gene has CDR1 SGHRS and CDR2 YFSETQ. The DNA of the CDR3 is TGCGCCAGCAGCAAGTACGGCGGTCCGAACACCGGGGAGCTGTTTTTT. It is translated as CASSKYGGPNTGELFF.

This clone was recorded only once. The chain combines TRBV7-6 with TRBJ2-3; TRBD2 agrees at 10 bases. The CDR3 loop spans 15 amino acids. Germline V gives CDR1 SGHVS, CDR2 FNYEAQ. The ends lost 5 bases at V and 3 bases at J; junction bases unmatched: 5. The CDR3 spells CASSPSGSRTDTQYF. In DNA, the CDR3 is TGTGCCAGCAGCCCTAGCGGGAGCCGGACAGATACGCAGTATTTT.

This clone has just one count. The CDR3 nucleotides read TGTGCCAGCAGGGGGGACAGGGGGCAATTCAATGAGCAGTTCTTC. Residues: CASRGDRGQFNEQFF. The chain has TRBV6-5 and TRBJ2-1, with 12 bases that match TRBD1. The CDR3 is 15 amino acids. Germline CDR1 and CDR2: MNHEY and SVGAGI. The ends lost 6 bases at V and 6 bases at J; junction bases unmatched: 6.

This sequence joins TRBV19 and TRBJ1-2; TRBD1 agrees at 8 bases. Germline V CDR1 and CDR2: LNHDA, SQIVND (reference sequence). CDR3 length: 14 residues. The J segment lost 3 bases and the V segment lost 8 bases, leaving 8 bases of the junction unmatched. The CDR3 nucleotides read TGTGCCAGTCACAGGGGGGGGCCGGACTATGGCTACACCTTC. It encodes CASHRGGPDYGYTF. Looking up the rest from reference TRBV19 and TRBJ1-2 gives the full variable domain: DGGITQSPKYLFRKEGQNVTLSCEQNLNHDAMYWYRQDPGQGLRLIYYSQIVNDFQKGDIAEGYSVSREKKESFPLTVTSAQKNPTAFYLCASHRGGPDYGYTFGSGTRLTVV.

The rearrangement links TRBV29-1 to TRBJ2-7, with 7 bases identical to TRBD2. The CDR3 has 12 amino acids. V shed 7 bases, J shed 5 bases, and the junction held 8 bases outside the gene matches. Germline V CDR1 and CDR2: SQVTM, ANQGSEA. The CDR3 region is CSGIGLADEQYF. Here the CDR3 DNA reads TGCAGCGGGATAGGGCTAGCGGACGAGCAGTACTTC.